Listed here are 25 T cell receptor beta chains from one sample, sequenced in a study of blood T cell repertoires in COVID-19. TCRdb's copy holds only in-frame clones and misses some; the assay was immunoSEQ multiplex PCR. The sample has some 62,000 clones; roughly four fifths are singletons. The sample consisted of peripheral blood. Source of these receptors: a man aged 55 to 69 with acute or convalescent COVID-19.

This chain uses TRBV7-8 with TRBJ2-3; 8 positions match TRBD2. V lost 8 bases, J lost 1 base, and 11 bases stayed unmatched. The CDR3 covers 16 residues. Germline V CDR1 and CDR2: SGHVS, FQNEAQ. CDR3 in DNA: TGTGCCAGCGAAGCGGGAGAAGTATTTGGCACAGATACGCAGTATTTT. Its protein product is CASEAGEVFGTDTQYF.

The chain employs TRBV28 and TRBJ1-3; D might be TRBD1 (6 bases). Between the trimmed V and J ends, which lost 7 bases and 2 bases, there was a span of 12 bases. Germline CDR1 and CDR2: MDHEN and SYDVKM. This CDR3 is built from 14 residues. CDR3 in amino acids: CASKWGGAGNTIYF. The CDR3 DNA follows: TGTGCCAGCAAGTGGGGGGGCGCTGGAAACACCATATATTTT. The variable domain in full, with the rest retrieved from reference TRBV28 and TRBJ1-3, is DVKVTQSSRYLVKRTGEKVFLECVQDMDHENMFWYRQDPGLGLRLIYFSYDVKMKEKGDIPEGYSVSREKKERFSLILESASTNQTSMYLCASKWGGAGNTIYFGEGSWLTVV.

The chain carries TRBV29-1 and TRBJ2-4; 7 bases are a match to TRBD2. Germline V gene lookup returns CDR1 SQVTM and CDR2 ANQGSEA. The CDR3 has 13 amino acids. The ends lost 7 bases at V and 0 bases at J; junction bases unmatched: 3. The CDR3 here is CSGAGVAKNIQYF. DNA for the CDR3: TGCAGCGGGGCGGGGGTAGCCAAAAACATTCAGTACTTC.

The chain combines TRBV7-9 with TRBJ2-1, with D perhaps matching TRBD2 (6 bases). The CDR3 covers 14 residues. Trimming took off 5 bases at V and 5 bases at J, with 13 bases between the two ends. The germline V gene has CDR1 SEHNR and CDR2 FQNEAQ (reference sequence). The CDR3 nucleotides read TGTGCCAGCAGCCTGGGGGGACCTCACAATGAGCAGTTCTTC. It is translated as CASSLGGPHNEQFF.

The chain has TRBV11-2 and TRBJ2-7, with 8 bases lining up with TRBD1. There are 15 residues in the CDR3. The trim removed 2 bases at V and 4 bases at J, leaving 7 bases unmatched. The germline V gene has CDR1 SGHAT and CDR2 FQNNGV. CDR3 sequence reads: CASSLIGQGVYEQYF. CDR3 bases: TGTGCCAGCAGCTTAATAGGACAGGGAGTTTACGAGCAGTACTTC.

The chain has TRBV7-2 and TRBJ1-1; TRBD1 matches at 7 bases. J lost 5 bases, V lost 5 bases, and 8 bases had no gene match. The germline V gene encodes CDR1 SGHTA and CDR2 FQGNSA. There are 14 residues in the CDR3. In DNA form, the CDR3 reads TGTGCCAGCAGCATCGACAGGGCGAGTACTGAAGCTTTCTTT. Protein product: CASSIDRASTEAFF.

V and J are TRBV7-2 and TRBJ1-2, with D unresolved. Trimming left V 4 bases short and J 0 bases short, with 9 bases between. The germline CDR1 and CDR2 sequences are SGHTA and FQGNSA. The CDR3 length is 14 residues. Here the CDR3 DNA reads TGTGCCAGCAGCTCGACGGGAACTAACTATGGCTACACCTTC. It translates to CASSSTGTNYGYTF.

The CDR3 loop is CASSFQGGGSPLHF. The CDR3 bases are TGTGCCAGCAGCTTCCAGGGAGGGGGTTCACCCCTCCACTTT. The chain links TRBV11-2 to TRBJ1-6; D possibly corresponds to TRBD1 (6 bases). V lost 3 bases and J lost 9, with 12 bases in between. CDR1 SGHAT and CDR2 FQNNGV come from the germline V gene. The CDR3 spans 14 residues.

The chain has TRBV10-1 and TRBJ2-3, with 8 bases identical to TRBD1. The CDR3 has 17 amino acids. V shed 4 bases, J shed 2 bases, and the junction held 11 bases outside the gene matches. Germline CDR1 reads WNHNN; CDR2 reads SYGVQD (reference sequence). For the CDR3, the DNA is TGCGCCAGCAGTGGGACAGGGCCGCCAATCCCCACAGATACGCAGTATTTT. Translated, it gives CASSGTGPPIPTDTQYF.

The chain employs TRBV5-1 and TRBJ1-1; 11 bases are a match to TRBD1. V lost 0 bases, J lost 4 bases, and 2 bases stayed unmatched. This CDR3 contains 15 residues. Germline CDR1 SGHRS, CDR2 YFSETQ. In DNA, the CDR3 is TGCGCCAGCAGCTTGGGGACAGGGGGCTTCACTGAAGCTTTCTTT. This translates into CASSLGTGGFTEAFF.

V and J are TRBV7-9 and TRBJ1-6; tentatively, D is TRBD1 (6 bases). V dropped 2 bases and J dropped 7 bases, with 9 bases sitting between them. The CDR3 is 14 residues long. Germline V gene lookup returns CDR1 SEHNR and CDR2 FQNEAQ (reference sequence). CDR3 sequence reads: CASSLTDRNSPLHF. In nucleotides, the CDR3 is TGTGCCAGCAGCTTAACCGACAGGAATTCACCCCTCCACTTT.

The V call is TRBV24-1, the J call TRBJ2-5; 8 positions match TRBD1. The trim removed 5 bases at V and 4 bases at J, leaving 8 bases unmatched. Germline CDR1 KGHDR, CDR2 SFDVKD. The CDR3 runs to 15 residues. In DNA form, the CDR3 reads TGTGCCACCAGTGCCGACAGGGGCTACGTAGAGACCCAGTACTTC. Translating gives CATSADRGYVETQYF.

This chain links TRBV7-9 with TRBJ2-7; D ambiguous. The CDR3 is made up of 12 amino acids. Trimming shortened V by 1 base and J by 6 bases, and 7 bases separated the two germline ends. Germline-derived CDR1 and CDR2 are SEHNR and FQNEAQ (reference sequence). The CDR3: CASSLGALEQYF. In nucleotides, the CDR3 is TGTGCCAGCAGCTTAGGGGCCCTCGAGCAGTACTTC.

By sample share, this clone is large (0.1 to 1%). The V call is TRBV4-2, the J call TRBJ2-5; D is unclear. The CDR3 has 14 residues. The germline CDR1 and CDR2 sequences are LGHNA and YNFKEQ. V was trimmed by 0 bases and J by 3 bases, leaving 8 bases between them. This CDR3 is CASSQEAVKETQYF. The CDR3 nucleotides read TGTGCCAGCAGCCAAGAGGCAGTGAAAGAGACCCAGTACTTC.

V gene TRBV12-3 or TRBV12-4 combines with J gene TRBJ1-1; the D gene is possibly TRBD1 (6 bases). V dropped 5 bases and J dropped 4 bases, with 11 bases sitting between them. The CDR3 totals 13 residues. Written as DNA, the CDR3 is TGTGCCAGCAGTGATTTAGGGGGCACTGAAGCTTTCTTT. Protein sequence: CASSDLGGTEAFF.

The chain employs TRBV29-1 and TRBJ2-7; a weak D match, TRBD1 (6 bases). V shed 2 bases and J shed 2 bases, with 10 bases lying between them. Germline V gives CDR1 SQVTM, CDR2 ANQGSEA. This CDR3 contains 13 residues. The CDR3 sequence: CSVESDSTYEQYF. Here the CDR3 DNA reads TGCAGCGTTGAATCGGACAGCACCTACGAGCAGTACTTC.

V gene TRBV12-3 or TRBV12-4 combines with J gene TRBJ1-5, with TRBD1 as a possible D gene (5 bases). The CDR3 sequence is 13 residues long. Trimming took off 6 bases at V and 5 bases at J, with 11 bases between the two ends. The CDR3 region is CASRNRGDQPQHF. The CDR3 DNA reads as TGTGCCAGCAGGAACCGGGGGGATCAGCCCCAGCATTTT.

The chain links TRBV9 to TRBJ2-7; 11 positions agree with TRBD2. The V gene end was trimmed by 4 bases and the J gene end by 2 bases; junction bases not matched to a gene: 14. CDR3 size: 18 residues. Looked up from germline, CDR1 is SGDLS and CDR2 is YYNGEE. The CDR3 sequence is CASSSRVSGRGVTYEQYF. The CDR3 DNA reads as TGTGCCAGCAGCTCGAGGGTTAGCGGGAGGGGGGTAACCTACGAGCAGTACTTC.

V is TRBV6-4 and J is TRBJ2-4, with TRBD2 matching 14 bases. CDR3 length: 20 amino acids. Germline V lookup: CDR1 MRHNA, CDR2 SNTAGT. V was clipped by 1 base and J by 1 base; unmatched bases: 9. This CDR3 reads CASSDFWTSGRLTAKNIQYF. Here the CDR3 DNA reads TGTGCCAGCAGTGACTTTTGGACTAGCGGGAGGCTAACCGCCAAAAACATTCAGTACTTC.

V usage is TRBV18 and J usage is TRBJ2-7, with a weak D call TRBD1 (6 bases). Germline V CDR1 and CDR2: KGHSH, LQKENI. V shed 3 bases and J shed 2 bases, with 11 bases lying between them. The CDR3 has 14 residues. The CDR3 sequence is CASSPAGDPYEQYF. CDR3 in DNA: TGTGCCAGCTCACCGGCAGGGGACCCCTACGAGCAGTACTTC.

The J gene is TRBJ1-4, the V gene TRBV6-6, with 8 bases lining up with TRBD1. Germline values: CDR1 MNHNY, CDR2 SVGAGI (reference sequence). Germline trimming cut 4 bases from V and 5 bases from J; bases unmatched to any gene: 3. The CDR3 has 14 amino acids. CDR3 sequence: CASSSRTGNEKLFF. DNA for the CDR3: TGTGCCAGCAGTTCTCGGACAGGGAATGAAAAACTGTTTTTT.

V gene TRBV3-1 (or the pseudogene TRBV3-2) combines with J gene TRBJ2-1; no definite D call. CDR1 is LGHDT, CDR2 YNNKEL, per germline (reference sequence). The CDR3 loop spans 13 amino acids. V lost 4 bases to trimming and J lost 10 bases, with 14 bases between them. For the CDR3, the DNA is TGTGCCAGCAGCCGACCCTCGGTGAGGGAGCAGTTCTTC. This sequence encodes CASSRPSVREQFF.

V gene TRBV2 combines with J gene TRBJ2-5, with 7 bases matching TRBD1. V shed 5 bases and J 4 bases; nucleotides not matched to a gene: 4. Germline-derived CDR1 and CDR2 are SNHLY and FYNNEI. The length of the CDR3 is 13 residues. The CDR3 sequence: CASSPYRGETQYF. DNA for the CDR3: TGTGCCAGCAGTCCTTACAGGGGAGAGACCCAGTACTTC. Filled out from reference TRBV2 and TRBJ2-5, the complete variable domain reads EPEVTQTPSHQVTQMGQEVILRCVPISNHLYFYWYRQILGQKVEFLVSFYNNEISEKSEIFDDQFSVERPDGSNFTLKIRSTKLEDSAMYFCASSPYRGETQYFGPGTRLLVL.

The CDR3 region is CASSVAIGVAEQFF. The CDR3 nucleotides read TGTGCCAGCAGCGTAGCGATCGGAGTTGCTGAGCAGTTCTTC. The rearrangement joins TRBV9 to TRBJ2-1; D not resolved. Germline V CDR1 and CDR2: SGDLS, YYNGEE. The CDR3 loop spans 14 amino acids. V was cut by 0 bases and J by 9 bases, with 13 bases left in between. The complete variable domain, with remaining parts taken from reference TRBV9 and TRBJ2-1, reads DSGVTQTPKHLITATGQRVTLRCSPRSGDLSVYWYQQSLDQGLQFLIQYYNGEERAKGNILERFSAQQFPDLHSELNLSSLELGDSALYFCASSVAIGVAEQFFGPGTRLTVL.

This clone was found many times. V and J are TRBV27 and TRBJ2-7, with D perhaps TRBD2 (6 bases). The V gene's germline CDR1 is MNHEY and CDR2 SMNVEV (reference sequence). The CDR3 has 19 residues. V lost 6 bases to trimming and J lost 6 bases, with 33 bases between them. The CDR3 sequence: CASRRSPFARTGEHGEQYF. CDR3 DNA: TGTGCCAGCAGGCGGTCTCCCTTTGCCCGCACGGGAGAACACGGCGAGCAGTACTTC.